This T cell receptor (beta chain) was recorded in a study of OX40 agonist ivuxolimab in advanced cancers. Study context: Prior anti-PD-1, anti-PD-L1 or anti-CTLA-4 therapy did not bar entry, and around 39% had some.

Profiling relied on immunoSEQ multiplex PCR, and the TCRdb table lists in-frame clones only, not all of them. Of 60,000 or so clones in the sample, 94% were seen once. Study-level findings and limits: Mean expanded clone counts were higher in CD8+ than CD4+ T cells. Both blood CD4+ and CD8+ T cells showed clonal growth by week 6 at 0.1 to 3.0 mg/kg.

About this clone: Its antigen is undetermined.

The input for sequencing was CD4+ or CD8+ T cells sorted from blood, taken in a trial of the OX40 agonist ivuxolimab. The receptor was isolated from an adult with an advanced solid tumor such as melanoma, head and neck, liver or kidney cancer.

DNA for the CDR3: TGCAGTGCTAGGGTGGGCGAGGGCCGTTTCTTC. As protein: CSARVGEGRFF. V gene TRBV20-1 combines with J gene TRBJ2-1; TRBD2 is a possible D gene (5 bases). Germline V gene sequence: CDR1 DFQATT, CDR2 SNEGSKA (reference sequence). Deletions cut 3 bases from V and 16 bases from J, with 16 bases between. The CDR3 has 11 residues.